This T cell receptor beta chain was documented in a study of cytomegalovirus exposure and HLA in healthy donors. Broader study findings: Upon later analysis, HLA-associated TCR beta chains proved more clonally expanded than other, equally common chains. For most TCR sequences rarity was the rule, although some public TCRs occurred in many donors. Trimming of TCR beta V- and J-genes showed a link, identified in a later analysis, to a missense DCLRE1C variant.

Germline assignment: CDR1 SGHTA and CDR2 FQGNSA. The CDR3 spans 12 residues. The J segment lost 13 bases and the V segment lost 6 bases, leaving 5 bases of the junction unmatched. Turning to this clone: Its matching antigen is unknown.

Primers for the PCR totalled 60 Vbeta and 13 Jbeta. Sequenced by immunoSEQ multiplex PCR; TCRdb stores in-frame clones only, minus some. Of approximately 190,000 clones listed, over 70% are singletons. This sequence was found in a man aged 35 to 55 in good health and CMV-seropositive. The chain joins TRBV7-2 to TRBJ2-1; 11 positions match TRBD2. The specimen was PBMCs. CDR3 in amino acids: CASRLSGRAQFF. The CDR3 DNA sequence: TGTGCCAGCAGACTTAGCGGGAGGGCCCAGTTCTTC.